This TCR beta chain was sequenced for a study of control samples from healthy donors and cancer patients. Trimming removed 5 bases from V and 0 bases from J, with 9 bases in between. This CDR3 region has 14 residues. Germline V gene lookup returns CDR1 KGHDR and CDR2 SFDVKD. The protocol was immunoSEQ multiplex PCR, while the TCRdb copy is restricted to in-frame clones and leaves out a portion. Of roughly 130,000 clones in the sample, more than 90% were seen once. The chain joins TRBV24-1 to TRBJ1-1; D is possibly TRBD1 (5 bases). The sequence came from a man aged 25-45 years in good health. The material sequenced was blood. Written as DNA, the CDR3 is TGTGCCACCAGTGGCCCAGGGTTGAACACTGAAGCTTTCTTT. Translated: CATSGPGLNTEAFF.